This T cell receptor (beta chain) was captured in a study of blood T cells in healthy people across ages (dated by TCRdb to the mid-2010s). Regarding the study in general: In model experiments, template switching captured roughly one uniquely barcoded TCR beta cDNA molecule for every two T cells. To avoid experimental bias, donors of different ages were randomly spread across the sequencing lanes. Donors were grouped into four age groups: young (average roughly 15 years), middle-aged (39), aged (around 62) and long-lived (about 89). Age-related changes in TCR beta repertoire diversity were measured in the study by deep sequencing normalized with unique cDNA molecular identifiers. Two additional independent replicas of 1 million unique cDNA reads from the same blood draw were analyzed for two donors (one aged 18 to 30 and one aged 80 or older).

Systemically healthy Caucasian individuals from Russia, approximately 39 in total and aged about 6 to 100 years, were included as donors. About 10 milliliters of peripheral blood were drawn from each donor into EDTA-treated Vacutainer tubes. PBMCs were isolated by Ficoll-Paque density-gradient centrifugation, with at least 7 million obtained per sample. Trizol reagent was used to extract total RNA from PBMCs, with at least 5 micrograms per sample. The percentages of naive CD45RAhigh/CD27high T cells were determined by flow cytometry on a PBMC aliquot from every donor. Broad study findings and their caveats: Since profiling was done on bulk unsorted PBMCs, naive and antigen-experienced compartments could not be conclusively compared. Estimates of total diversity based on one million sequenced T cells were considered lower bounds and underestimates. A strong correlation was found between observed TCR beta diversity and the percentage of naive T cells measured by flow cytometry. As age increased, observed TCR beta diversity per million T cells dropped in a roughly linear way, and a significant reduction was already evident by age approximately 40. Compared with the aged group, the long-lived group had more naive CD4+ T cells, fewer expanded clones and increased TCR diversity, a pattern suggesting age selection. Because the CMV infection status of the donors was unknown, age-related changes in expanded clonotypes may potentially have been confounded.

This clonotype was observed a few times. Its target antigen remains unknown. Base qualities were left out, and no much larger clone turns up one base away. Library method: 5' RACE. The sequencing machine was an Illumina HiSeq 2500. A second PCR of about 7 to 12 cycles was run with a J-beta primer mix and a sample-barcoded 5' primer. Each TCR beta cDNA molecule received a unique molecular identifier from a template-switch 5' adaptor carrying 12 random nucleotides. Each sample yielded at least 3 million CDR3-containing paired-end reads. First-strand cDNA was synthesized from all RNA with the Mint cDNA synthesis kit, primed by a TRBC-specific oligonucleotide. All cDNA was treated with uracil-DNA glycosylase and then went through a first 18-cycle PCR with the universal primers M1SS and BC2_uni_R. The paper's data handling went like this. For normalization, 1 million high-quality reads, each with a distinct molecular identifier, were randomly selected from each sample. Reads sharing molecular identifiers were discarded rather than binned into consensus sequences. MiTCR, with a Q25 quality threshold and the strictest error-elimination algorithm, was used for CDR3 identification, clonotype clustering and error correction. A nonparametric unseen species model using Euler transformation provided a lower-bound estimate of total TCR beta diversity. TCRdb reprocessing: public reads trimmed at Q25 with fastp, clones called with MiXCR, in-frame beta chains kept. Merged by CDR3 protein, the rows form single entries marked with the most common genes and DNA. The authors' filters were not applied to this entry. This sample holds 1 million to 1.2 million distinct CDR3 sequences; more than 30% were observed only once. The ten largest clones capture around 14% of the sample.

The CDR3 runs 15 residues from the cysteine to the phenylalanine. Left in the record is the CDR3 DNA by itself, 45 bases read in frame from the first base. CDR1 is given as SGHTA and CDR2 as FQGNSA, both from the germline V gene. V is cut by 5 bases and J by 4 bases, and the space between the germline ends is 18 bases. Sequencing was carried out using blood. The receptor's source is a young man in good health. The V and J genes are TRBV7-2 and TRBJ2-7; the D gene cannot be resolved reliably. The CDR3 protein is CASSQLGKGPYEQYF. The DNA reads as follows: TGTGCCAGCAGCCAGTTGGGTAAAGGCCCATACGAGCAGTACTTC. Reference TRBV7-2 and TRBJ2-7 genes cover what lies past the CDR3, so the full variable domain is GAGVSQSPSNKVTEKGKDVELRCDPISGHTALYWYRQSLGQGLEFLIYFQGNSAPDKSGLPSDRFSAERTGGSVSTLTIQRTQQEDSAVYLCASSQLGKGPYEQYFGPGTRLTVT.